This passage covers 9 T cell receptor beta chains from one sample sequenced in a study of breast tumors, draining lymph nodes, adjacent tissues. TCRdb recomputed calls from the multiplex PCR reads with MiXCR, one row per CDR3 protein. The table shows nearly 200,000 distinct CDR3 sequences, with 31% occurring only once. Breast cancer patients provided tissue from their axillary draining lymph nodes. The sequenced sample was axillary lymph node tissue. Receptor source: a female donor with breast cancer. Some clones in this sample may be carry-over from other donors' samples.

The rearrangement uses TRBV7-9 and TRBJ1-2; D may be TRBD1 (5 bases). The CDR3 spans 14 residues. Trimming took 10 bases from V and 5 from J, leaving 20 bases between them. CDR1 is SEHNR, CDR2 FQNEAQ, per germline (reference sequence). The chain's CDR3 is CATGSSREGYGYTF. CDR3 DNA sequence: TGTGCCACAGGATCGTCCAGGGAGGGATATGGCTACACCTTC.

This clonotype came up a few times. The chain links TRBV30 to TRBJ1-1; D remains ambiguous. The CDR3 is 13 amino acids. V was trimmed by 2 bases and J by 2 bases, leaving 9 bases between them. Germline lookup yields CDR1 GTSNPN and CDR2 SVGIG (reference sequence). The CDR3 reads CAWSRTGNTEAFF. The CDR3 coding sequence is TGTGCCTGGAGTCGGACGGGAAACACTGAAGCTTTCTTT.

This chain uses TRBV12-3 or TRBV12-4 with TRBJ1-2, with TRBD1 as a possible D gene (5 bases). This CDR3 is 14 amino acids long. Trimming shortened V by 3 bases and J by 12 bases, and 20 bases separated the two germline ends. CDR3 sequence: CASSFFLGGGGDTF. In DNA form, the CDR3 reads TGTGCCAGCAGTTTTTTTCTTGGCGGGGGGGGAGACACCTTC.

This clonotype appeared many times. This chain connects TRBV3-1 to TRBJ1-6, with D possibly matching TRBD1 (5 bases). V lost 4 bases, J lost 10 bases, and 20 bases lay in between. This CDR3 has 16 amino acids. Germline CDR1 reads LGHDT; CDR2 reads YNNKEL (reference sequence). The CDR3 loop reads CASSPGPGVEGSPLHF. The CDR3 DNA sequence: TGTGCCAGCAGCCCCGGCCCCGGGGTTGAGGGGTCACCCCTCCACTTT.

At least ten counts were recorded for this clonotype. The rearrangement links TRBV7-9 to TRBJ2-2, with unresolved D. Trimming left V 1 base short and J 4 bases short, with 10 bases between. Germline assignment: CDR1 SEHNR and CDR2 FQNEAQ (reference sequence). This CDR3 contains 15 residues. CDR3 in amino acids: CASSLEGHSTGELFF. The CDR3 DNA is TGTGCCAGCAGCTTAGAAGGGCACAGCACCGGGGAGCTGTTTTTT.

CDR3 DNA: TGTGCCAGCAGCTTGGAGGCCAGGAACACCGGGGAGCTGTTTTTT. Translation: CASSLEARNTGELFF. The chain uses TRBV5-5 and TRBJ2-2; no firm D call. Trimming cost V 0 bases and J 1 base, with 7 bases left between them. The germline gives CDR1 SGHKS, CDR2 YYEKEE (reference sequence). The CDR3 contains 15 residues.

This clonotype was observed at least ten times. The CDR3 loop is CSARTQGIGTDTQYF. For the CDR3, the DNA is TGCAGTGCTAGGACACAGGGGATCGGCACAGATACGCAGTATTTT. The gene calls are TRBV20-1 and TRBJ2-3, with 7 bases identical to TRBD1. The CDR3 covers 15 residues. Trimming removed 3 bases from V and 1 base from J; junction bases left unmatched: 7. The germline CDR1 and CDR2 sequences are DFQATT and SNEGSKA (reference sequence).

This clonotype is labeled as medium-sized. The chain joins TRBV5-8 to TRBJ1-2; D is uncertain. Germline CDR1 is SGHTS and CDR2 is YDEGEE. V was shortened by 5 bases and J by 6 bases, with 11 bases between the two germline ends. This CDR3 spans 12 amino acids. The CDR3, as DNA: TGTGCCAGCAGGTATTACATGAATGGCTACACCTTC. Its protein is CASRYYMNGYTF.

The table lists this clonotype with a count of one. A read error may be the cause here, since a much bigger clone is one base away. The chain recombines TRBV7-3 with TRBJ2-7; TRBD1 agrees at 9 bases. This CDR3 region has 15 residues. Germline CDR1 SGHTA, CDR2 FQGTGA. CDR3 protein: CASSTGTGIFDEQHF. The CDR3, as DNA: TGTGCCAGCAGCACCGGGACAGGGATCTTTGACGAGCAGCACTTC.